Listed below are T cell receptor beta chains from one sample, sequenced in a study of monozygotic twins with inflammatory bowel disease. Reprocessing the 5' RACE reads, TCRdb reports a single entry for every CDR3 protein and omits DNA. The sample table sets out around 450,000 distinct CDR3 sequences. The sequenced material came from blood. Receptor source: a human donor with ulcerative colitis or Crohn's disease, or a healthy co-twin of an affected twin (not recorded which). Both conserved end residues are part of each CDR3.

TRBJ2-5 TRBV5-1 CASSWSGTGEETQYF
TRBJ2-7 TRBV3-1 CASSQALGEQYF
TRBJ2-1 TRBV5-1 CASSLIWTGATDEQFF
TRBJ2-3 TRBV28 CASSSLPDTQYF
TRBJ2-7 TRBV7-3 CASSLKGAGPYEQYF
TRBJ2-7 TRBV4-3 CASSQEGLAVYEQYF
TRBJ2-7 TRBV10-3 CAISESPLAEQYF
TRBJ1-2 TRBV6-1 CASTRDRFSYGYTF
TRBJ2-5 TRBV14 CASSQPGLAVEETQYF
TRBJ2-1 TRBV6-4 CASSDGPNEQFF
TRBJ1-6 TRBV27 CASSFGGYYNSPLHF
TRBJ2-2 TRBV20-1 CSALGLAGVNTGELFF
TRBJ2-3 TRBV12-3/TRBV12-4 CASGLGPTNTQYF
TRBJ2-3 TRBV5-4 CASSAASGEDTQYF
TRBJ2-3 TRBV27 CASSSLGLAVKDTQYF
TRBJ2-1 TRBV5-1 CASSKLAGGDEQFF
TRBJ2-2 TRBV7-2 CASSFLAGESTGELFF
TRBJ1-5 TRBV20-1 CSASSKAEFYHSNQPQHF
TRBJ2-7 TRBV7-2 CASSLAEKYEQYF
TRBJ1-2 TRBV14 CASSQFTGWNYGYTF
TRBJ2-5 TRBV2 CASSGGYQETQYF
TRBJ1-1 TRBV9 CASSVGAENPNTEAFF
TRBJ1-1 TRBV20-1 CSAPGGMNTEAFF
TRBJ1-4 TRBV15 CATSRGKPWTGNEKLFF
TRBJ2-3 TRBV5-1 CASREASTDTQYF
TRBJ2-1 TRBV7-2 CASSSEGLAGYNEQFF
TRBJ2-7 TRBV7-2 CASSLVINYEQYF
TRBJ2-3 TRBV3-1 CASSQGRGGTQYF
TRBJ1-2 TRBV5-4 CASSLSGQFYGYTF
TRBJ1-4 TRBV28 CASSEGKEKLFF
TRBJ2-7 TRBV3-1 CASSHRTGPGLAGHYEQYF
TRBJ2-7 TRBV20-1 CSGKGTAAYEQYF
TRBJ2-7 TRBV7-6 CASSPTSGSYEQYF
TRBJ2-7 TRBV20-1 CSARNRGSYEQYF
TRBJ2-5 TRBV7-2 CASSPPAATQYF
TRBJ2-5 TRBV6-6 CASNFVRGETQYF
TRBJ1-3 TRBV29-1 CSVGGTGLLSGNIIYF